The entry below gives a single T cell receptor (beta chain) sequence along with its context. Its cognate antigen has yet to be identified. No qualities accompany the bases; no much larger clone lies one base away. The CDR3 has 15 amino acids, counting the end cysteine and phenylalanine. Only the CDR3 DNA stays, 45 bases, in frame from base 1. The junction shows trimming of 6 bases on V and 4 bases on J, and the gene matches do not reach 9 bases of it. The germline V gene (reference sequence) specifies WNHNN as CDR1 and SYGVQD as CDR2. This sample stems from a study of shared clonotypes between healthy human individuals (TCRdb year 2020). General notes on the study: Three men and two women, aged 18 to 49 years, made up the cohort. Per donor, three plates each were used for CD4 naive and CD4 memory, two for CD8 naive, and one for CD8 memory. Blood TCR repertoires of five healthy adults were deeply sequenced to estimate repertoire size and the extent of clonotype sharing between individuals. Different laboratories and diverse techniques were used to prepare libraries and sequence TCR repertoires, to increase sequencing depth and limit assay-specific biases. Leukapheresis yielded between about 0.94 and 10 billion PBMCs per donor. Here is what the overall study found, with its caveats: Pairwise subsampling led to the expectation that sequencing depth would affect the degree of clonotype sharing among donors. Naive subsets generally had larger estimated clonotype richness than memory subsets did. Compared with non-shared clonotypes, the clonotypes found in all four sorted-subset donors had higher generation probabilities. Because the study included a small number of donors, the genetic and exposure-history diversity represented was limited. Rarefaction of sorted-subset datasets indicated incomplete sequencing despite the large sequencing depth. Sampling was restricted to blood, and TCR repertoires in tissue are likely to differ from TCR repertoires in blood. Roughly 5.2% of naive CD4, 3.5% of naive CD8, 2% to 2.5% of memory CD4, and 0.4% of memory CD8 clonotypes were shared across four donors.

Donors were healthy HIV-negative adults with no recently reported acute infections or vaccinations. Only Caucasian adults living in Nashville, Tennessee, USA were represented among the donors. The CD8 memory samples were a combination of magnetically selected CD45RO+ cells and CCR7-negative CD45RA+ effector memory (TemRA) cells. After blood collection by leukapheresis, PBMCs were isolated using Ficoll-Histopaque density gradient centrifugation and then cryopreserved in the vapor phase of liquid nitrogen. Purity and quantity of every magnetically sorted T cell population were checked by analytical flow cytometry. Each sorted fraction had its genomic DNA isolated and then quantified by UV absorbance on a Nanodrop 2000c. Using the deep immunoSEQ assay, multiplex PCR amplified TCR CDR3 regions from genomic DNA. Extracted genomic DNA from each cell subset was distributed evenly across all wells of several immunoSEQ 96-well plates, and each plate was treated as a replicate. For sorted subsets, approximately 210 ng of genomic DNA, equivalent to 30,000 or so T cell genomes, went into each replicate PCR. The purified libraries were quantified using a Qubit 3.0 fluorometer, sized with a Bioanalyzer 2100, and then quantified again using the KAPA Library Quantification kit. A separate single-read 150-cycle Illumina NextSeq 550 flow cell was used to sequence each immunoSEQ 96-well plate. Concerning the study's data processing: Because the immunoSEQ output held only junctional sequences and lacked quality scores, the filtering could not match the filtering applied to full-length reads. To assign V/J genes and CDR3, sequences were annotated against IMGT germline references using PyIR, a Python wrapper for IgBLAST v1.9. Reads were removed for weak V/J assignments (E-value above 1e-6), missing CDR3, stop codons, out-of-frame junctions, or ambiguous translated residues. V3J clonotypes were defined as sequences sharing the same inferred V gene, J gene, and CDR3 amino acid sequence. Percentage overlap between repertoires was computed as shared unique clonotypes divided by the size of the smaller repertoire. Three approaches were used to assess repertoire richness: RTK rarefaction, the Chao1 estimator, and Recon v2.1 estimates of unobserved clonotypes. For all TCRbeta clonotypes obtained by the gDNA method from four donors, generation probabilities were computed with OLGA. TCRdb holds this immuneACCESS table with in-frame rearrangements only. Some clones are missing; in checked studies, unresolved V genes explain under half, and the rest has no known cause. That table supplies the V and J calls and clone size; D and trimming were determined from the DNA. Present in this sample are about 380,000 clones, about 96% of which were seen just once. The ten largest clonotypes hold about 0.32% of the sample.

Sequencing was done on a sample of memory CD8+ T cells sorted from blood. Reading the label with the study, this specimen's cell subset or site is: CD45RO+ cells pooled with CCR7-negative TemRA cells. The chain is encoded by TRBV10-1 joined to TRBJ1-5; the junction holds 7 bases that match TRBD1. This TCR came from a man aged 25 to 40 in good health. The CDR3 in this case is CASSDGTAGNQPQHF. The DNA is TGCGCCAGCAGCGACGGGACAGCGGGGAATCAGCCCCAGCATTTT.